This is a list of T cell receptor beta chains from one sample in a study of blood T cell repertoires in COVID-19. Method: immunoSEQ multiplex PCR; TCRdb's copy keeps in-frame clones and lacks some. Among about 50,000 clones listed, over 75% were seen once. The material sequenced was peripheral blood. These receptor sequences come from a human donor with active COVID-19. The donor label of this sample is uncertain. Both conserved end residues are part of each CDR3. Each record gives: CDR3 protein, V gene, D gene, J gene, clone size. A D gene is named only where the DNA matches it firmly. Clone size, where shown, is once, few, many, or a class for clones that have expanded.

CDR3aa: CASSLSTYNEQFF; v_gene: TRBV7-3; d_gene: NA; j_gene: TRBJ2-1; abundance: NA
CDR3aa: CASSPRYSLGAEELFF; v_gene: TRBV18; d_gene: NA; j_gene: TRBJ2-2; abundance: NA
CDR3aa: CASSLGLTNEKLFF; v_gene: TRBV4-3; d_gene: NA; j_gene: TRBJ1-4; abundance: once
CDR3aa: CASRLTGGGGNTIYF; v_gene: TRBV11-2; d_gene: TRBD1; j_gene: TRBJ1-3; abundance: NA
CDR3aa: CASSPHGSHNYEQYF; v_gene: TRBV2; d_gene: NA; j_gene: TRBJ2-7; abundance: NA
CDR3aa: CASRVGTPQETQYF; v_gene: TRBV7-2; d_gene: NA; j_gene: TRBJ2-5; abundance: NA
CDR3aa: CASSATSSGANVLTF; v_gene: TRBV6-6; d_gene: NA; j_gene: TRBJ2-6; abundance: NA
CDR3aa: CASSLAGLVRDEQYF; v_gene: TRBV5-5; d_gene: TRBD2; j_gene: TRBJ2-7; abundance: NA
CDR3aa: CATSEAGQGLQETQYF; v_gene: TRBV24-1; d_gene: TRBD1; j_gene: TRBJ2-5; abundance: NA
CDR3aa: CAISEGRRRGTQYF; v_gene: TRBV10-3; d_gene: TRBD2; j_gene: TRBJ2-3; abundance: NA
CDR3aa: CASSPLADNTQYF; v_gene: TRBV7-2; d_gene: TRBD2; j_gene: TRBJ2-3; abundance: once
CDR3aa: CASRESGGPGANVLTF; v_gene: TRBV2; d_gene: NA; j_gene: TRBJ2-6; abundance: NA
CDR3aa: CASSDPREPNKAFF; v_gene: TRBV9; d_gene: NA; j_gene: TRBJ1-1; abundance: NA
CDR3aa: CASSSAVGISTDTQYF; v_gene: TRBV5-4; d_gene: NA; j_gene: TRBJ2-3; abundance: NA
CDR3aa: CSASAGLASSYNEQFF; v_gene: TRBV20-1; d_gene: TRBD2; j_gene: TRBJ2-1; abundance: NA
CDR3aa: CASSQDQAGRGYTF; v_gene: TRBV3-1/TRBV3-2; d_gene: NA; j_gene: TRBJ1-2; abundance: NA
CDR3aa: CASSPGYYGYTF; v_gene: TRBV2; d_gene: NA; j_gene: TRBJ1-2; abundance: NA
CDR3aa: CASSPSGGANGYTF; v_gene: TRBV5-1; d_gene: NA; j_gene: TRBJ1-2; abundance: NA
CDR3aa: CASSLGLVRTGELFF; v_gene: TRBV7-2; d_gene: NA; j_gene: TRBJ2-2; abundance: NA
CDR3aa: CASSLRSGYEQYF; v_gene: TRBV7-9; d_gene: NA; j_gene: TRBJ2-7; abundance: once
CDR3aa: CASSLPLGRGPLTDKQFF; v_gene: TRBV7-9; d_gene: NA; j_gene: TRBJ2-1; abundance: NA
CDR3aa: CASSRTGNTEAFF; v_gene: TRBV6-4; d_gene: NA; j_gene: TRBJ1-1; abundance: NA
CDR3aa: CASSTAGPEQYF; v_gene: TRBV12-3/TRBV12-4; d_gene: NA; j_gene: TRBJ2-7; abundance: NA
CDR3aa: CASSLAGRPEQFF; v_gene: TRBV12-3/TRBV12-4; d_gene: NA; j_gene: TRBJ2-1; abundance: NA
CDR3aa: CASSLALGRGRNEQFF; v_gene: TRBV7-8; d_gene: TRBD1; j_gene: TRBJ2-1; abundance: NA
CDR3aa: CASSLGRQGAGEQYF; v_gene: TRBV7-9; d_gene: TRBD1; j_gene: TRBJ2-7; abundance: NA
CDR3aa: CASRRTSGVDTQYF; v_gene: TRBV7-2; d_gene: TRBD2; j_gene: TRBJ2-3; abundance: NA
CDR3aa: CASSQDLPGGFYEQYF; v_gene: TRBV4-3; d_gene: TRBD1; j_gene: TRBJ2-7; abundance: NA
CDR3aa: CSASRGTGGSRRETQYF; v_gene: TRBV20-1; d_gene: TRBD1; j_gene: TRBJ2-5; abundance: NA
CDR3aa: CASSIEILTSYEQYF; v_gene: TRBV19; d_gene: NA; j_gene: TRBJ2-7; abundance: NA
CDR3aa: CASSLVDSPRDGYTF; v_gene: TRBV11-2; d_gene: NA; j_gene: TRBJ1-2; abundance: NA
CDR3aa: CASSKGTRTSVSSAGSGELFF; v_gene: TRBV19; d_gene: TRBD2; j_gene: TRBJ2-2; abundance: NA
CDR3aa: CASSQPLAVNTEAFF; v_gene: TRBV6-6; d_gene: NA; j_gene: TRBJ1-1; abundance: NA
CDR3aa: CSVEGVVSGNEQYF; v_gene: TRBV29-1; d_gene: NA; j_gene: TRBJ2-7; abundance: NA
CDR3aa: CASSPQTRPSDTQYF; v_gene: TRBV7-2; d_gene: NA; j_gene: TRBJ2-3; abundance: NA
CDR3aa: CASSTQYTLNTEAFF; v_gene: TRBV19; d_gene: NA; j_gene: TRBJ1-1; abundance: few
CDR3aa: CASSQRYRDPSGNTIYF; v_gene: TRBV3-1/TRBV3-2; d_gene: NA; j_gene: TRBJ1-3; abundance: NA
CDR3aa: CASSPRTSGGPYEQYF; v_gene: TRBV7-8; d_gene: TRBD2; j_gene: TRBJ2-7; abundance: NA
CDR3aa: CASTAQGVTGGELFF; v_gene: TRBV2; d_gene: TRBD1; j_gene: TRBJ2-2; abundance: NA
CDR3aa: CASSQGTTSQETQYF; v_gene: TRBV4-1; d_gene: NA; j_gene: TRBJ2-5; abundance: NA
CDR3aa: CASSSLTQTANEKLFF; v_gene: TRBV4-3; d_gene: NA; j_gene: TRBJ1-4; abundance: NA
CDR3aa: CASKNPRNRLNTEAFF; v_gene: TRBV19; d_gene: NA; j_gene: TRBJ1-1; abundance: NA
CDR3aa: CAIEAWDTGGRDEKLFF; v_gene: TRBV7-9; d_gene: TRBD1; j_gene: TRBJ1-4; abundance: NA